The present entry profiles one T cell receptor (beta chain) with its context. Its target is not known. This entry belongs to a study of OX40 agonist ivuxolimab in advanced cancers. The study, taken as a whole, reports: CD4+ and CD8+ blood T cells expanded clonally by week 6 at 0.1 to 3.0 mg/kg.

CDR1 MNHEY and CDR2 SVGAGI come from the germline V gene. The CDR3 contains 16 residues. V was trimmed by 0 bases and J by 2 bases, leaving 11 bases between them. Sequenced by immunoSEQ multiplex PCR; TCRdb stores in-frame clones only, minus some. Of about 110,000 clones detected, 90% appear once; the ten largest clones hold around 0.5%. It was autoimmune disease history or systemic immunosuppression that excluded patients. The starting material was CD4+ or CD8+ T cells sorted from blood, obtained in a trial of the OX40 agonist ivuxolimab. This chain uses TRBV6-5 with TRBJ1-3, with a tentative D call TRBD1 (6 bases). This TCR was recovered from an adult with an advanced solid tumor such as melanoma, head and neck, liver or kidney cancer. In DNA, the CDR3 is TGTGCCAGCAGTTACTCGAACCAGGGGCCTGGAAACACCATATATTTT. Protein: CASSYSNQGPGNTIYF.